These T cell receptor beta chains were read from a single sample in a study of identical twins. TCRdb ran MiXCR on the 5' RACE reads and lists one entry per CDR3 protein. This table holds roughly 700,000 distinct CDR3 sequences, 8.6% found once. These data were also reused for a study on yellow fever vaccine responses in identical twins.

Sequencing used PBMCs. Receptors originate from a woman between 18 and 29 years old in good health. CDR3s include the opening cysteine and the closing phenylalanine or tryptophan. Each record gives: clone size, CDR3 length, D gene, J gene, V gene, CDR3 protein, CDR3 DNA. The D gene is left open where the match is weak. For some rows the clone size is stated as once, few or many, or as a class when expanded; others skip it.

few | 13 | . | TRBJ2-5 | TRBV6-1 | CASSSGPGKTQYF | TGTGCCAGCAGCTCCGGGCCGGGAAAGACCCAGTACTTC
many | 15 | . | TRBJ1-1 | TRBV5-1 | CASSLAGRMNTEAFF | TGCGCCAGCAGCTTGGCAGGGAGGATGAACACTGAAGCTTTCTTT
. | 16 | . | TRBJ2-7 | TRBV9 | CASSVAEWGSSYEQYF | TGTGCCAGCAGCGTAGCTGAATGGGGGAGCTCCTACGAGCAGTACTTC
. | 17 | TRBD2 | TRBJ2-3 | TRBV5-5 | CASSKLLAGGLTDTQYF | TGTGCCAGCAGTAAACTACTAGCGGGGGGGCTCACAGATACGCAGTATTTT
few | 14 | . | TRBJ2-1 | TRBV7-3 | CASSAPGWGNEQFF | TGTGCCAGCAGCGCACCCGGTTGGGGGAATGAGCAGTTCTTC
. | 12 | . | TRBJ2-4 | TRBV6-6 | CASTQDFGIQYF | TGTGCCAGCACTCAAGATTTTGGCATTCAGTACTTC
. | 16 | . | TRBJ2-7 | TRBV27 | CASSLGQGRLAREQYF | TGTGCCAGCAGTTTGGGACAGGGTCGACTAGCGCGAGAGCAGTACTTC
few | 20 | TRBD2 | TRBJ2-6 | TRBV28 | CASSWTSGRDSLSGANVLTF | TGTGCCAGCAGTTGGACTAGCGGGAGGGACTCCCTCTCTGGGGCCAACGTCCTGACTTTC
. | 13 | . | TRBJ2-7 | TRBV7-2 | CASSLALGSEQYF | TGTGCCAGCAGCTTAGCGCTCGGGAGCGAGCAGTACTTC
few | 16 | TRBD1 | TRBJ2-2 | TRBV28 | CASSLRGQGFTGELFF | TGTGCCAGCAGTTTAAGGGGACAGGGGTTCACCGGGGAGCTGTTTTTT
. | 16 | . | TRBJ2-7 | TRBV6-2/TRBV6-3 | CASSFNPASTYPEQYF | TGTGCCAGCAGTTTTAACCCCGCCTCAACGTATCCTGAGCAGTACTTC
many | 13 | . | TRBJ2-5 | TRBV5-1 | CASSRGDQETQYF | TGCGCCAGCAGCAGGGGGGACCAAGAGACCCAGTACTTC
. | 15 | . | TRBJ2-7 | TRBV2 | CASSPPLSLSYEQYF | TGTGCCAGCAGCCCACCGCTCAGCCTCTCCTACGAGCAGTACTTC
. | 16 | TRBD2 | TRBJ2-2 | TRBV20-1 | CSARDSGGARTGELFF | TGCAGTGCTAGGGATAGCGGGGGGGCCCGGACCGGGGAGCTGTTTTTT
. | 13 | . | TRBJ1-1 | TRBV14 | CASSQDLEGEAFF | TGTGCCAGCAGCCAAGATCTCGAGGGCGAAGCTTTCTTT
few | 14 | . | TRBJ2-7 | TRBV3-2 | CASSRQGQAYEQYF | TGTGCCAGCAGCCGACAGGGACAGGCCTACGAGCAGTACTTC
few | 15 | . | TRBJ2-1 | TRBV7-9 | CASSRQNSQYNEQFF | TGTGCCAGCAGCCGACAAAACAGCCAATACAATGAGCAGTTCTTC
few | 15 | . | TRBJ1-1 | TRBV7-9 | CASSLGVTMNTEAFF | TGTGCCAGCAGCTTAGGCGTCACCATGAACACTGAAGCTTTCTTT
few | 14 | . | TRBJ2-2 | TRBV5-1 | CASSEGPGAGELFF | TGCGCCAGCAGCGAGGGACCCGGGGCCGGGGAGCTGTTTTTT
. | 15 | . | TRBJ2-1 | TRBV7-2 | CASRTMVLPYNEQFF | TGTGCCAGCAGGACAATGGTACTTCCCTACAATGAGCAGTTCTTC
few | 12 | . | TRBJ2-3 | TRBV12-3/TRBV12-4 | CASSLLVDTQYF | TGTGCCAGCAGTTTATTGGTAGATACGCAGTATTTT
. | 14 | . | TRBJ2-7 | TRBV4-3 | CASSQEFLAYEQYF | TGCGCCAGCAGCCAAGAGTTCCTAGCCTACGAGCAGTACTTC
few | 12 | . | TRBJ2-7 | TRBV28 | CASRLSSYEQYF | TGTGCCAGCAGGCTCAGCTCCTACGAGCAGTACTTC
few | 13 | . | TRBJ1-4 | TRBV14 | CASSQDFGEKLFF | TGTGCCAGCAGCCAAGATTTCGGAGAAAAACTGTTTTTT
many | 16 | . | TRBJ2-1 | TRBV20-1 | CSARKSRDWTSNEQFF | TGCAGTGCTAGAAAGTCGCGGGACTGGACAAGCAATGAGCAGTTCTTC
few | 17 | TRBD2 | TRBJ2-3 | TRBV28 | CASSLTGGGPSTDTQYF | TGTGCCAGCAGTTTAACGGGGGGAGGCCCTAGCACAGATACGCAGTATTTT
few | 16 | TRBD1 | TRBJ1-2 | TRBV5-6 | CASSPDRGRFNYGYTF | TGTGCCAGCAGCCCGGACAGGGGGCGGTTTAACTATGGCTACACCTTC
. | 14 | . | TRBJ2-7 | TRBV2 | CASSGSRQNYEQYF | TGTGCCAGCAGTGGATCGAGGCAGAACTACGAGCAGTACTTC
many | 15 | . | TRBJ2-3 | TRBV6-5 | CASSSIEDDGDTQYF | TGTGCCAGCAGTTCCATAGAGGATGACGGGGATACGCAGTATTTT
. | 15 | . | TRBJ2-2 | TRBV29-1 | CSVPEGAGAAGELFF | TGCAGCGTCCCCGAGGGCGCAGGGGCCGCCGGGGAGCTGTTTTTT
few | 11 | . | TRBJ1-1 | TRBV20-1 | CSASPRTEAFF | TGCAGTGCTTCACCAAGGACTGAAGCTTTCTTT
many | 13 | TRBD1 | TRBJ2-5 | TRBV20-1 | CSATHRGEETQYF | TGCAGTGCGACTCACAGGGGCGAAGAGACCCAGTACTTC
many | 15 | . | TRBJ2-4 | TRBV20-1 | CSARDHRAAKNIQYF | TGCAGTGCTAGAGATCATAGGGCAGCCAAAAACATTCAGTACTTC
. | 14 | . | TRBJ2-5 | TRBV14 | CASSQSVSQETQYF | TGTGCCAGCAGTCAGTCAGTGAGCCAAGAGACCCAGTACTTC
. | 15 | TRBD2 | TRBJ2-7 | TRBV4-1 | CASSQPGLAETEVYF | TGCGCCAGCAGCCAGCCGGGACTAGCGGAAACGGAGGTGTACTTC
. | 12 | TRBD1 | TRBJ2-7 | TRBV29-1 | CSATRGQYEQYF | TGCAGCGCCACCCGGGGACAGTACGAGCAGTACTTC
. | 16 | TRBD1 | TRBJ1-5 | TRBV5-1 | CASSLGGTGLNQPQHF | TGCGCCAGCAGCTTGGGAGGGACAGGCTTGAATCAGCCCCAGCATTTT
few | 15 | . | TRBJ1-2 | TRBV6-5 | CASSYLAAFNYGYTF | TGTGCCAGCAGTTACCTGGCAGCTTTCAACTATGGCTACACCTTC
. | 17 | TRBD2 | TRBJ2-7 | TRBV12-3/TRBV12-4 | CASSSGGLAGEGREQYF | TGTGCCAGCAGTTCTGGGGGACTAGCGGGAGAAGGGCGCGAGCAGTACTTC
many | 12 | . | TRBJ2-7 | TRBV29-1 | CSARTVNYEQYF | TGCAGCGCCCGGACAGTTAACTACGAGCAGTACTTC
many | 15 | TRBD2 | TRBJ2-4 | TRBV4-3 | CASSQGGSGSDIQYF | TGCGCCAGCAGCCAAGGTGGTAGCGGGAGTGACATTCAGTACTTC
few | 14 | TRBD2 | TRBJ2-3 | TRBV20-1 | CSAWTSGSTDTQYF | TGCAGTGCGTGGACTAGCGGGAGCACAGATACGCAGTATTTT
many | 14 | . | TRBJ1-1 | TRBV7-3 | CASSLSPGDTEAFF | TGTGCCAGCAGCCTCTCCCCAGGGGACACTGAAGCTTTCTTT
. | 15 | TRBD2 | TRBJ2-1 | TRBV2 | CASTQRVAGTNEQFF | TGTGCCAGCACCCAACGGGTAGCGGGGACCAATGAGCAGTTCTTC
many | 12 | . | TRBJ1-1 | TRBV20-1 | CSATREVPEAFF | TGCAGTGCCACCAGGGAAGTCCCTGAAGCTTTCTTT
. | 16 | . | TRBJ2-7 | TRBV5-6 | CASSLPGQGQSYEQYF | TGTGCCAGCAGCCTCCCGGGCCAGGGACAATCCTACGAGCAGTACTTC
. | 14 | . | TRBJ2-7 | TRBV5-5 | CASSGPDNSYEQYF | TGTGCCAGCAGTGGCCCCGACAACTCCTACGAGCAGTACTTC
. | 14 | . | TRBJ2-1 | TRBV2 | CASSAQGTYNEQFF | TGTGCCAGCAGTGCTCAGGGAACCTACAATGAGCAGTTCTTC
many | 14 | . | TRBJ2-4 | TRBV12-3/TRBV12-4 | CASSFAGSKNIQYF | TGTGCCAGCAGTTTTGCAGGTTCCAAAAACATTCAGTACTTC
. | 19 | TRBD2 | TRBJ2-2 | TRBV11-2 | CASSLLTSGGLANTGELFF | TGTGCCAGCAGCTTACTAACTAGCGGGGGTCTCGCGAACACCGGGGAGCTGTTTTTT
. | 13 | . | TRBJ1-2 | TRBV5-1 | CASSLVPQRGYTF | TGCGCCAGCAGCTTGGTTCCGCAGCGTGGCTACACCTTC
few | 16 | TRBD2 | TRBJ2-1 | TRBV20-1 | CSALSGTSGRFGEQFF | TGCAGTGCTCTATCCGGGACTAGCGGGAGGTTTGGTGAGCAGTTCTTC
few | 16 | TRBD1 | TRBJ2-1 | TRBV7-8 | CASSLIEEQGAGEQFF | TGTGCCAGCAGCCTCATAGAAGAACAGGGGGCTGGTGAGCAGTTCTTC